A single sample gave rise to the 2 T cell receptor beta chains below, sequenced in a study of T cells of healthy individuals. TCRdb ran MiXCR on the 5' RACE reads and lists one entry per CDR3 protein. The sample has about 96,000 distinct CDR3 sequences, approximately 18% seen once; the top ten hold approximately 5.7%. All receptors derive from a human donor in good health.

This clonotype was seen repeatedly, ten times or more. The chain carries TRBV11-1 and TRBJ2-3, with D possibly TRBD2 on 6 matching bases. Germline V gene data show CDR1 as SGHAT and CDR2 as FQDESV (reference sequence). Trimming took 5 bases from V and 6 from J, leaving 9 bases between them. The CDR3 runs 12 residues. The CDR3 region has the DNA TGTGCCAGCAGCCTTACTAGCGATACGCAGTATTTT. As protein: CASSLTSDTQYF.

This clonotype was picked up a small number of times. The CDR3 sequence: CASSGLVEQYF. For the CDR3, the DNA is TGTGCCAGCAGTGGACTAGTCGAGCAGTACTTC. The gene calls are TRBV28 and TRBJ2-7; 7 bases map to TRBD2. CDR3 length equals 11 residues. Germline assignment: CDR1 MDHEN and CDR2 SYDVKM. Trimming cost V 5 bases and J 6 bases; bases outside gene matches: 1.